This T cell receptor (beta chain) stems from a study of OX40 agonist ivuxolimab in advanced cancers. Only in-frame clones appear in the TCRdb table, and some are missing; sequencing was by immunoSEQ multiplex PCR. This table has roughly 65,000 clones, roughly 80% appearing once. Cycle 7 day 1, cycle 4 day 1, and baseline were the timepoints at which blood was sampled. V lost 7 bases to trimming and J lost 1 base, with 14 bases between them. Germline V gene lookup returns CDR1 MNHEY and CDR2 SVGAGI. The CDR3 has 15 amino acids. This clone turned up a few times. This clonotype originated in an adult with an advanced solid tumor such as melanoma, head and neck, liver or kidney cancer. Sequencing used CD4+ or CD8+ T cells sorted from blood, obtained in a trial of the OX40 agonist ivuxolimab. The V and J genes are TRBV6-5 and TRBJ1-5; unclear D gene. CDR3 coding DNA: TGTGCCAGCACGCCGGGGATGTGGAGCAATCAGCCCCAGCATTTT. Protein product: CASTPGMWSNQPQHF.